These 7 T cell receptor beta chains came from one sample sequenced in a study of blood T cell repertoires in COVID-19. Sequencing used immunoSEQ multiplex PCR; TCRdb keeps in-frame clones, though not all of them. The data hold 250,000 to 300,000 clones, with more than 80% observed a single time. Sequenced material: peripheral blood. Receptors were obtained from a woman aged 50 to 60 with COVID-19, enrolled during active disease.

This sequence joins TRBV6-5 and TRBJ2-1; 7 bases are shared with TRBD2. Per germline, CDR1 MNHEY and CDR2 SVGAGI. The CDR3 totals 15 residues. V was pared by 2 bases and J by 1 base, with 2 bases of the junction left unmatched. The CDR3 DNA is TGTGCCAGCAGTTACGAGGGAGGGTCCTACAATGAGCAGTTCTTC. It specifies CASSYEGGSYNEQFF.

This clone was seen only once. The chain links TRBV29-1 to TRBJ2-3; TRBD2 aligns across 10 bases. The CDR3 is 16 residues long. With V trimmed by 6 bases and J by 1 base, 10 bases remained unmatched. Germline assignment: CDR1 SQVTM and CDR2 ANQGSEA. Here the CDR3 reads CSVASGRASGTDTQYF. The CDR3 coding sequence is TGCAGCGTGGCCAGCGGGAGGGCCTCTGGCACAGATACGCAGTATTTT.

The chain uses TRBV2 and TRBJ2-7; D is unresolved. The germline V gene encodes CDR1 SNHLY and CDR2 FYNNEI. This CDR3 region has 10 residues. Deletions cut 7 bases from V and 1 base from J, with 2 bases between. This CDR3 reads CASTSYEQYF. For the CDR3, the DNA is TGTGCCAGCACATCCTACGAGCAGTACTTC.

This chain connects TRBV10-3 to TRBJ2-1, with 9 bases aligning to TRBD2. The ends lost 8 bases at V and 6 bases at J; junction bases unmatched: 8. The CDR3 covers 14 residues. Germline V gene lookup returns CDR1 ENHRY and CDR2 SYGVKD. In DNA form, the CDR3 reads TGTGCCATCGGTCCTAGCGGGAATCGCAATGAGCAGTTCTTC. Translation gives CAIGPSGNRNEQFF.

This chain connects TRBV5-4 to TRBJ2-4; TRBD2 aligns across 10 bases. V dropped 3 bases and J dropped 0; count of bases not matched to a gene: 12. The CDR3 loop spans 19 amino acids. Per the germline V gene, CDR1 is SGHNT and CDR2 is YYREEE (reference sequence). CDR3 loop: CASSSMGLASELAKNIQYF. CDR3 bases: TGTGCCAGCAGCTCAATGGGACTAGCGTCAGAGCTAGCCAAAAACATTCAGTACTTC.

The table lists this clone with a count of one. The CDR3 protein is CASRELVRKNIQYF. As DNA, the CDR3 is TGTGCCAGCAGAGAGCTAGTTAGGAAAAACATTCAGTACTTC. The V gene is TRBV6-5, the J gene TRBJ2-4; unclear D gene. Germline CDR1 and CDR2: MNHEY and SVGAGI. Trimming removed 6 bases from V and 4 bases from J, with 13 bases in between. This CDR3 comprises 14 residues.

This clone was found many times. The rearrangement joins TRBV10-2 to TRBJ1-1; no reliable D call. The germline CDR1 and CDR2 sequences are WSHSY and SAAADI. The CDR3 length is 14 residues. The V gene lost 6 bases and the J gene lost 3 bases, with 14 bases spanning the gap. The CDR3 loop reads CASRVAGGHTEAFF. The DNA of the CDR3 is TGCGCCAGCAGAGTGGCCGGAGGGCACACTGAAGCTTTCTTT.